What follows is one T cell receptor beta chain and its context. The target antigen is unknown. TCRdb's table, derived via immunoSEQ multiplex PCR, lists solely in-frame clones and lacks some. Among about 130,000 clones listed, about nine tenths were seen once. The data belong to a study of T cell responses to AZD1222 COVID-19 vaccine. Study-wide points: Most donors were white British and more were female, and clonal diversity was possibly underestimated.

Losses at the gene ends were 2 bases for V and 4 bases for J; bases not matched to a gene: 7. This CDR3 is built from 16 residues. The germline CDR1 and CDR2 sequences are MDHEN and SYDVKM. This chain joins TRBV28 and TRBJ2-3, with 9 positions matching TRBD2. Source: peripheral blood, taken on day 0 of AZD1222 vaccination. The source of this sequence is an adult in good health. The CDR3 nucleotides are TGTGCCAGCAGTTTAGCGGGGGGGCCGCGGGCAGATACGCAGTATTTT. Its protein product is CASSLAGGPRADTQYF. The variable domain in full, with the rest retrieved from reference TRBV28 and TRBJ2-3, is DVKVTQSSRYLVKRTGEKVFLECVQDMDHENMFWYRQDPGLGLRLIYFSYDVKMKEKGDIPEGYSVSREKKERFSLILESASTNQTSMYLCASSLAGGPRADTQYFGPGTRLTVL.